The 30 T cell receptor beta chains given below trace back to one sample, sequenced in a study of shared clonotypes between healthy human individuals. Sequencing was performed with immunoSEQ multiplex PCR; in TCRdb, only in-frame clones are kept and a portion is missing. In the table there are about 2 million clones, about 95% of which are singletons. The naive CD8 population came from CD45RO-negative cells selected for CCR7, without terminally differentiated effector memory CD45RA+ cells. Sequencing was performed on naive CD8+ T cells sorted from blood. These receptors were collected from a man in his late teens or twenties in good health.

The gene calls are TRBV6-5 and TRBJ2-5; 9 positions match TRBD1. Trimming cost V 7 bases and J 2 bases; bases outside gene matches: 8. Per germline, CDR1 MNHEY and CDR2 SVGAGI. The CDR3 is made up of 15 amino acids. The CDR3 spells CASTPIQGAQETQYF. The CDR3 DNA is TGTGCCAGCACACCTATACAGGGGGCTCAAGAGACCCAGTACTTC.

V gene TRBV13 combines with J gene TRBJ2-3, with 8 positions matching TRBD1. This CDR3 has 15 amino acids. Germline V gene lookup returns CDR1 PRHDT and CDR2 FYEKMQ (reference sequence). Trimming at V came to 8 bases and at J to 0 bases, leaving 7 bases not matched to a gene. CDR3 amino acids: CASGQGTSSTDTQYF. The CDR3 region has the DNA TGTGCCAGCGGACAGGGAACCTCTAGCACAGATACGCAGTATTTT.

This clone appeared once. The CDR3 bases are TGTGCCAGCAGCTTGGACAGCAACACTGAAGCTTTCTTT. It codes for CASSLDSNTEAFF. The chain links TRBV7-9 to TRBJ1-1, with TRBD1 as a possible D gene (6 bases). Trimming removed 3 bases from V and 2 bases from J, with 7 bases in between. Germline V gene lookup returns CDR1 SEHNR and CDR2 FQNEAQ (reference sequence). This CDR3 region has 13 residues.

This rearrangement joins TRBV30 to TRBJ2-7, with TRBD2 as a possible D gene (7 bases). CDR3 length: 15 amino acids. V shed 1 base and J shed 6 bases, with 19 bases lying between them. Germline V gene lookup returns CDR1 GTSNPN and CDR2 SVGIG (reference sequence). CDR3 sequence: CAWSGRGPPVLEQYF. Written as DNA, the CDR3 is TGTGCCTGGAGTGGGCGGGGGCCCCCGGTCCTCGAGCAGTACTTC.

J is TRBJ1-4 and V is TRBV6-6; D is uncertain. Germline CDR1 and CDR2: MNHNY and SVGAGI (reference sequence). Deletions cut 0 bases from V and 5 bases from J, with 7 bases between. CDR3 length equals 14 residues. The CDR3 spells CASSYSGVNEKLFF. The DNA of the CDR3 is TGTGCCAGCAGTTACTCGGGAGTAAATGAAAAACTGTTTTTT.

This chain links TRBV5-4 with TRBJ2-7; 7 bases fit TRBD1. CDR3 length: 13 residues. The V gene's germline CDR1 is SGHNT and CDR2 YYREEE (reference sequence). J gave up 4 bases and V 5 bases, and 6 bases lay outside the gene matches. CDR3 nucleotides: TGTGCCAGCAGTCCGGGACAGAGTTACGAGCAGTACTTC. Translating gives CASSPGQSYEQYF. The complete variable domain, with remaining parts taken from reference TRBV5-4 and TRBJ2-7, reads ETGVTQSPTHLIKTRGQQVTLRCSSQSGHNTVSWYQQALGQGPQFIFQYYREEENGRGNFPPRFSGLQFPNYSSELNVNALELDDSALYLCASSPGQSYEQYFGPGTRLTVT.

J is TRBJ1-2 and V is TRBV19, with D unclear. Germline V lookup: CDR1 LNHDA, CDR2 SQIVND (reference sequence). V lost 5 bases, J lost 3 bases, and 10 bases lay in between. CDR3 length equals 13 residues. In DNA, the CDR3 is TGTGCCAGTAGTCCCGCGACCGACTATGGCTACACCTTC. Its protein is CASSPATDYGYTF.

J is TRBJ1-5 and V is TRBV21-1. TRBV21-1 is assigned pseudogene status. This CDR3 is built from 15 residues. CDR3 in amino acids: CASSPRGVSNQPQHF. The CDR3 coding sequence is TGTGCCAGCAGCCCCCGGGGGGTTAGCAATCAGCCCCAGCATTTT.

On this clone: The germline gene is not matched at one end of the junction; a read error may be the cause. This chain joins TRBV25-1 and TRBJ1-1; 9 positions match TRBD1. The germline V gene encodes CDR1 MGHDK and CDR2 SYGVNS. The CDR3 totals 15 residues. The CDR3 DNA reads as TGTGCCAGCAGGGGACAGGGCGAGGTGAATACTGAAGCTTTCTTT. This gives the protein CASRGQGEVNTEAFF.

This chain joins TRBV11-2 and TRBJ2-5, with TRBD2 as a possible D gene (6 bases). The CDR3 contains 14 residues. CDR1 is SGHAT and CDR2 is FQNNGV in the germline V gene. The V end lost 7 bases, the J end lost 2 bases, and 14 bases lay between the germline ends. CDR3 sequence: CASTQDYGQETQYF. In DNA form, the CDR3 reads TGTGCCAGCACCCAGGACTACGGGCAAGAGACCCAGTACTTC. The entire variable domain, with the rest obtained from reference TRBV11-2 and TRBJ2-5, is as follows: EAGVAQSPRYKIIEKRQSVAFWCNPISGHATLYWYQQILGQGPKLLIQFQNNGVVDDSQLPKDRFSAERLKGVDSTLKIQPAKLEDSAVYLCASTQDYGQETQYFGPGTRLLVL.

V gene TRBV4-1 combines with J gene TRBJ2-7; 8 bases align to TRBD2. The CDR3 contains 15 residues. Germline trimming cut 4 bases from V and 2 bases from J; bases unmatched to any gene: 7. CDR1 and CDR2 from the germline V gene are MGHRA and YSYEKL. CDR3 in DNA: TGCGCCAGCAGCCCCCTACTAGCGGCTCCCTACGAGCAGTACTTC. As protein: CASSPLLAAPYEQYF.

The chain is built from TRBV6-5 and TRBJ2-5, with unresolved D. V was clipped by 6 bases and J by 5 bases, with 13 bases between them. CDR1 MNHEY and CDR2 SVGAGI come from the germline V gene. This CDR3 comprises 13 residues. The DNA of the CDR3 is TGTGCCAGCAGCCTAGGGTTATTGGAGACCCAGTACTTC. Amino acid sequence: CASSLGLLETQYF.

V gene TRBV1 combines with J gene TRBJ2-7; the DNA was not used to check the table's D call, TRBD1. TRBV1 represents a pseudogene. This CDR3 is 16 amino acids long. The CDR3 sequence is CTSSFGTGDSGYEQYF. In DNA, the CDR3 is TGCACCAGCAGCTTTGGGACAGGGGATTCGGGTTACGAGCAGTACTTC.

The V call is TRBV6-1, the J call TRBJ1-1; D is undetermined. V lost 6 bases and J 1 base, leaving 12 bases between the germline ends. Germline V lookup: CDR1 MNHNS, CDR2 SASEGT. This CDR3 has 14 amino acids. The CDR3 is CASSELNSNTEAFF. The CDR3 region has the DNA TGTGCCAGCAGCGAGTTGAATTCGAACACTGAAGCTTTCTTT.

The chain recombines TRBV7-6 with TRBJ2-7; 7 nucleotides align to TRBD1. Germline CDR1 is SGHVS and CDR2 is FNYEAQ. The CDR3 loop spans 14 amino acids. V lost 4 bases to trimming and J lost 2 bases; unmatched junction nucleotides: 5. The CDR3 DNA reads TGTGCCAGCAGCTCCCGACAGGGTACCTACGAGCAGTACTTC. Its translation: CASSSRQGTYEQYF.

The genes are TRBV9 and TRBJ2-1; the match to TRBD2 covers 9 bases. V lost 0 bases, J lost 6 bases, and 1 base stayed unmatched. Germline CDR1 SGDLS, CDR2 YYNGEE. The CDR3 runs to 14 residues. CDR3 DNA: TGTGCCAGCAGCGTAGTTAGCGGGAGCAATGAGCAGTTCTTC. Its translation is CASSVVSGSNEQFF.

The chain uses TRBV6-5 and TRBJ1-2, with no clear D. The CDR3 length is 14 residues. Trimming left V 7 bases short and J 0 bases short, with 12 bases between. Germline-derived CDR1 and CDR2 are MNHEY and SVGAGI. The CDR3 region has the DNA TGTGCCAGCACCCCAGCGGAAACTAACTATGGCTACACCTTC. It specifies CASTPAETNYGYTF.

The chain employs TRBV7-9 and TRBJ1-5, with 7 bases matching TRBD1. Per germline, CDR1 SEHNR and CDR2 FQNEAQ (reference sequence). Germline trimming cut 4 bases from V and 4 bases from J; bases unmatched to any gene: 4. The CDR3 runs to 14 residues. Here the CDR3 reads CASSSAGGNQPQHF. The CDR3 nucleotides read TGTGCCAGCAGCTCGGCAGGGGGGAATCAGCCCCAGCATTTT.

The chain carries TRBV9 and TRBJ1-1; TRBD1 matches 8 bases. From germline, CDR1 is SGDLS and CDR2 YYNGEE. The length of the CDR3 is 15 residues. J gave up 1 base and V 4 bases, and 6 bases lay outside the gene matches. DNA of the CDR3: TGTGCCAGCAGCACGCCCGGGACAGGGAACACTGAAGCTTTCTTT. The encoded protein is CASSTPGTGNTEAFF.

This clone was counted once. This chain joins TRBV6-1 and TRBJ2-1, with 8 positions matching TRBD2. The CDR3 is 18 residues long. V dropped 2 bases and J dropped 9; count of bases not matched to a gene: 18. Germline CDR1 and CDR2: MNHNS and SASEGT. In nucleotides, the CDR3 is TGTGCCAGCAGTGAATTAGTTAATCTCGGGACTAGAGTGGGTGAGCAGTTCTTC. This sequence encodes CASSELVNLGTRVGEQFF.

The J gene is TRBJ2-5, the V gene TRBV11-2; 8 bases align to TRBD1. The CDR3 consists of 15 residues. V lost 1 base, J lost 2 bases, and 3 bases stayed unmatched. Per the germline V gene, CDR1 is SGHAT and CDR2 is FQNNGV. The chain's CDR3 is CASSLGGQVQETQYF. For the CDR3, the DNA is TGTGCCAGCAGCTTAGGGGGACAGGTACAAGAGACCCAGTACTTC.

The chain employs TRBV15 and TRBJ2-1, with D possibly being TRBD2 (5 bases). Germline CDR1 reads LNHNV; CDR2 reads YYDKDF (reference sequence). Trimming pared 0 bases from V and 10 bases from J, leaving 10 bases between. This CDR3 is built from 13 residues. The CDR3 DNA reads as TGTGCCACCAGCAGAGATAGGGTAGCGGAGCAGTTCTTC. Protein product: CATSRDRVAEQFF.

This sequence joins TRBV6-5 and TRBJ2-7, with 9 bases aligning to TRBD2. The V gene end was trimmed by 0 bases and the J gene end by 4 bases; junction bases not matched to a gene: 7. Germline V gene data show CDR1 as MNHEY and CDR2 as SVGAGI. The length of the CDR3 is 16 residues. The CDR3 region is CASSYSGTSSKYEQYF. The CDR3 DNA reads TGTGCCAGCAGTTACTCTGGGACTAGCTCTAAGTACGAGCAGTACTTC.

This chain uses TRBV9 with TRBJ2-5, with D maybe TRBD2 (5 bases). V gave up 0 bases and J gave up 1 base, with 7 bases separating them. CDR1 is SGDLS, CDR2 YYNGEE, per germline. The CDR3 is 14 residues long. CDR3 coding DNA: TGTGCCAGCAGCGTAGAGCGGTCCCAAGAGACCCAGTACTTC. Its translation: CASSVERSQETQYF.

This clone was recorded only once. The V call is TRBV27, the J call TRBJ1-4; weak D call: TRBD1 (6 bases). This CDR3 has 16 residues. V lost 1 base and J 4 bases, leaving 13 bases between the germline ends. Germline V lookup: CDR1 MNHEY, CDR2 SMNVEV (reference sequence). In DNA, the CDR3 is TGTGCCAGCAGTTTATATGGGGGCGGAGTTAATGAAAAACTGTTTTTT. This sequence encodes CASSLYGGGVNEKLFF.

In regard to this clone: The sample has other DNA sequences that encode this CDR3 too. The CDR3 sequence: CASSPSSYNEQFF. CDR3 nucleotides: TGTGCCAGCAGTCCCAGCAGTTACAATGAGCAGTTCTTC. The chain recombines TRBV7-8 with TRBJ2-1; D gene unclear. The germline V and J ends were trimmed by 6 bases and 4 bases, with 10 bases remaining between them. This CDR3 is 13 amino acids long. Germline loops: CDR1 SGHVS, CDR2 FQNEAQ.

The chain is built from TRBV6-5 and TRBJ1-5, with a weak D call TRBD1 (5 bases). The length of the CDR3 is 13 residues. The germline V gene encodes CDR1 MNHEY and CDR2 SVGAGI. V gave up 6 bases and J gave up 6 bases, with 12 bases separating them. CDR3: CASSWDGFQPQHF. The CDR3 DNA sequence: TGTGCCAGCAGCTGGGACGGGTTTCAGCCCCAGCATTTT.

The chain carries TRBV6-5 and TRBJ1-3; a weak D match, TRBD1 (5 bases). Trimming took 4 bases from V and 3 from J, leaving 13 bases between them. The CDR3 has 15 amino acids. Germline-derived CDR1 and CDR2 are MNHEY and SVGAGI. CDR3 in DNA: TGTGCCAGCAGTTCTGGGGAGGGGATTGGAAACACCATATATTTT. This gives the protein CASSSGEGIGNTIYF.

Comment on this clone: This sample includes further DNA sequences coding for the same CDR3. The V call is TRBV5-1, the J call TRBJ2-7, with 10 bases lining up with TRBD2. V shed 0 bases and J 4 bases; nucleotides not matched to a gene: 4. The germline V gene encodes CDR1 SGHRS and CDR2 YFSETQ. This CDR3 has 15 amino acids. Written as DNA, the CDR3 is TGCGCCAGCAGCTTGGGGGCTAGCGGGAGTTACGAGCAGTACTTC. This sequence encodes CASSLGASGSYEQYF.

With respect to this clone: This sample includes further DNA sequences coding for the same CDR3. The chain employs TRBV7-6 and TRBJ1-1; D is unresolved. The V and J ends lost 3 bases and 0 bases respectively, with 5 bases between them. CDR3 length: 13 residues. Germline V lookup: CDR1 SGHVS, CDR2 FNYEAQ. The CDR3 region has the DNA TGTGCCAGCAGCTTGTCGATGAACACTGAAGCTTTCTTT. Translation gives CASSLSMNTEAFF.